This T cell receptor beta chain was observed in a study of blood T cell repertoires in COVID-19. Across the whole study: PBMCs, B-cell-depleted T cells, or T cells provided the cDNA or gDNA that made up the material.

Participant age was roughly 18 to 90 years, and participants resided in fewer than 25 US areas. All recovered Cohort 3 donors got two negative PCRs, got clearance, or saw symptom resolution. Generated by immunoSEQ multiplex PCR, the TCRdb table keeps only in-frame clones and is missing some. The sample records around 300,000 clones, under 90% being singletons. Looked up from germline, CDR1 is LGHNA and CDR2 is YNFKEQ. This CDR3 is 16 amino acids long. V shed 2 bases and J 2 bases; nucleotides not matched to a gene: 6. This chain uses TRBV4-2 with TRBJ2-5; 9 bases line up with TRBD2. Sequencing was performed on PBMCs or T cells enriched from blood (not recorded which). The clonotype comes from a woman aged 60-70 years who had recovered from COVID-19. The CDR3 bases are TGTGCCAGCAGCCAACCACTAGCGGGCGGACAAGAGACCCAGTACTTC. Protein product: CASSQPLAGGQETQYF.